The clone carrying this T cell receptor delta chain was counted between two and nine times. A read error is likely here: a far larger clone is one base away. This entry comes from a study of gamma-delta T cells after stem cell transplantation. TCRdb made new clone calls on the RT-PCR reads using CATT. The sample holds about 1,400 delta-chain clones, under 50% seen once. V lost 0 bases to trimming and J lost 1 base, with 8 bases between them. There are 14 residues in the CDR3. Germline V gene lookup returns CDR1 GEAIGNYY and CDR2 EKD. Sequences were obtained from gamma-delta T cells. The chain uses TRDV2 and TRDJ1; D uncertain. The receptor was isolated from a human donor. It is not recorded whose cells these are; they may come from a transplant donor. In DNA, the CDR3 is TGTGCCTGTGACACCGTTGGGCTCACCGATAAACTCATCTTT. This sequence encodes CACDTVGLTDKLIF.